A selection of T cell receptor beta chains follows, all from one sample in a study of T cells in Graves' hyperthyroidism and ophthalmopathy. TCRdb used MiXCR to reprocess the multiplex PCR reads, holding one entry per CDR3 protein. This table has more than 300,000 distinct CDR3 sequences, about 18% appearing once. Input material: blood. The receptors originated from a woman younger than 45 with Graves' hyperthyroidism that later progressed to Graves' ophthalmopathy. The CDR3 runs from the conserved cysteine through the conserved F or W. The order of the fields is CDR3 DNA, CDR3 protein, V gene, J gene, clone size, D gene. A D gene is named only where the DNA matches it firmly. Clone sizes are given selectively: once, few, many, or a class where the clone is expanded.

CDR3nt: TGTGCCAGCAGTTACTCTACAGGCGTACAAGAGACCCAGTACTTC
CDR3aa: CASSYSTGVQETQYF
v_gene: TRBV6-6
j_gene: TRBJ2-5
abundance: many
d_gene: -

CDR3nt: TGTGCCAGCAGCTTAGTCCCGGCAAACTATGGCTACACCTTC
CDR3aa: CASSLVPANYGYTF
v_gene: TRBV7-9
j_gene: TRBJ1-2
abundance: -
d_gene: -

CDR3nt: TGCGCCAGCAGCCCCGGGATCTCTAGCGGACGCGACGAGCAGTACTTC
CDR3aa: CASSPGISSGRDEQYF
v_gene: TRBV5-1
j_gene: TRBJ2-7
abundance: many
d_gene: TRBD2

CDR3nt: TGTGCCAGCAGCCCACTAACAGGGAGGGCCCGTCAAGAGACCCAGTACTTC
CDR3aa: CASSPLTGRARQETQYF
v_gene: TRBV11-2
j_gene: TRBJ2-5
abundance: many
d_gene: -

CDR3nt: TGCAGCGTTGTGGTGGTCCCTAGAAATGGCTACACCTTC
CDR3aa: CSVVVVPRNGYTF
v_gene: TRBV29-1
j_gene: TRBJ1-2
abundance: many
d_gene: -

CDR3nt: TGTGCCAGCAGGGGGACAGAAGGGCTGGGTGAAAAACTGTTTTTT
CDR3aa: CASRGTEGLGEKLFF
v_gene: TRBV2
j_gene: TRBJ1-4
abundance: many
d_gene: TRBD1

CDR3nt: TGCGCCAGCAGCTTGGGGGGTCAGGATGAGCAGTTCTTC
CDR3aa: CASSLGGQDEQFF
v_gene: TRBV5-1
j_gene: TRBJ2-1
abundance: few
d_gene: -

CDR3nt: TGTGCCAGCAGTGCTTTGACGAAGGGACAGGGAAATGAAAAACTGTTTTTT
CDR3aa: CASSALTKGQGNEKLFF
v_gene: TRBV25-1
j_gene: TRBJ1-4
abundance: -
d_gene: TRBD1

CDR3nt: TGTGCCAGCAGCCAATCCGGGTTGCAGCAGTACTTC
CDR3aa: CASSQSGLQQYF
v_gene: TRBV3-1
j_gene: TRBJ2-7
abundance: many
d_gene: -

CDR3nt: TGTGCCTGGAGTGTCCCGGGGTCAGCCTACGAGCAGTACTTC
CDR3aa: CAWSVPGSAYEQYF
v_gene: TRBV30
j_gene: TRBJ2-7
abundance: many
d_gene: -

CDR3nt: TGCAGTGCTAGAGTCCTGGACAGGGGGCCACTCAACCAAGAGACCCAGTACTTC
CDR3aa: CSARVLDRGPLNQETQYF
v_gene: TRBV20-1
j_gene: TRBJ2-5
abundance: few
d_gene: TRBD1

CDR3nt: TGTGCCAGCAGCAAATCGGGGGGCCTAAGCTATGGCTACACCTTC
CDR3aa: CASSKSGGLSYGYTF
v_gene: TRBV27
j_gene: TRBJ1-2
abundance: many
d_gene: -

CDR3nt: TGTGCCAGCAGTCCTGGGACTAGCGGGAGTTCCTACGAGCAGTACTTC
CDR3aa: CASSPGTSGSSYEQYF
v_gene: TRBV27
j_gene: TRBJ2-7
abundance: many
d_gene: TRBD2

CDR3nt: TGTGCCAGCAGACCCGGGTCAGATATCCCTAACTATGGCTACACCTTC
CDR3aa: CASRPGSDIPNYGYTF
v_gene: TRBV12-3/TRBV12-4
j_gene: TRBJ1-2
abundance: many
d_gene: -

CDR3nt: TGTGCCAGCCGGGGCGATGGACAGGGGTCCAGGCAGTACTTC
CDR3aa: CASRGDGQGSRQYF
v_gene: TRBV6-1
j_gene: TRBJ2-7
abundance: -
d_gene: TRBD1

CDR3nt: TGCAGCGTTGAAGACCTCCTAGTTGGGACGGGACAGGGTTACAATGAGCAGTTCTTC
CDR3aa: CSVEDLLVGTGQGYNEQFF
v_gene: TRBV29-1
j_gene: TRBJ2-1
abundance: few
d_gene: TRBD1

CDR3nt: TGCGCCAGCAGCCTATGGACAGGGGACGAGCAGTACTTC
CDR3aa: CASSLWTGDEQYF
v_gene: TRBV5-1
j_gene: TRBJ2-7
abundance: few
d_gene: TRBD1

CDR3nt: TGTGCCTGGAGTACACCGGGATCCCAGTTCTTC
CDR3aa: CAWSTPGSQFF
v_gene: TRBV30
j_gene: TRBJ2-1
abundance: many
d_gene: -

CDR3nt: TGTGCCAGTAGTATTTTTGGAGAGATGAACACTGAAGCTTTCTTT
CDR3aa: CASSIFGEMNTEAFF
v_gene: TRBV19
j_gene: TRBJ1-1
abundance: few
d_gene: -

CDR3nt: TGTGCCAGTAGTGCGGACAGGGACACTGAAGCTTTCTTT
CDR3aa: CASSADRDTEAFF
v_gene: TRBV19
j_gene: TRBJ1-1
abundance: many
d_gene: TRBD1

CDR3nt: TGTGCCAGCAGCTTAGAGAAAACGGCGGGAGATATGAATGAGCAGTTCTTC
CDR3aa: CASSLEKTAGDMNEQFF
v_gene: TRBV7-8
j_gene: TRBJ2-1
abundance: many
d_gene: TRBD2

CDR3nt: TGTGCCAGTAGTGTGGACATTTTGACCGGTTCCAAAACTGAAGCTTTCTTT
CDR3aa: CASSVDILTGSKTEAFF
v_gene: TRBV19
j_gene: TRBJ1-1
abundance: -
d_gene: -

CDR3nt: TGCAGTGCTGGGACAGGTACCACTGAAGCTTTCTTT
CDR3aa: CSAGTGTTEAFF
v_gene: TRBV20-1
j_gene: TRBJ1-1
abundance: -
d_gene: TRBD1

CDR3nt: TGTGCCAGCACCGCGGGTGAGGATCAAGAGACCCAGTACTTC
CDR3aa: CASTAGEDQETQYF
v_gene: TRBV9
j_gene: TRBJ2-5
abundance: many
d_gene: -

CDR3nt: TGTGCCAGCAGTTTAGTTGGCGTATATCAAGAGACCCAGTACTTC
CDR3aa: CASSLVGVYQETQYF
v_gene: TRBV27
j_gene: TRBJ2-5
abundance: many
d_gene: -

CDR3nt: TGTGCCAACAGTCCGCCGGGACAGGGGGTCTTCGGGGAGCTGTTTTTT
CDR3aa: CANSPPGQGVFGELFF
v_gene: TRBV28
j_gene: TRBJ2-2
abundance: many
d_gene: TRBD1

CDR3nt: TGTGCCAGCAGTTTACCAGGGGGGGCTAATTCACCCCTCCACTTT
CDR3aa: CASSLPGGANSPLHF
v_gene: TRBV28
j_gene: TRBJ1-6
abundance: many
d_gene: TRBD1

CDR3nt: TGCAGCGTCGTATGGACAGACACTGAAGCTTTCTTT
CDR3aa: CSVVWTDTEAFF
v_gene: TRBV29-1
j_gene: TRBJ1-1
abundance: many
d_gene: -

CDR3nt: TGTGCCAGCAGTTGGGGCGGTATGCCGGAAAATAATTCACCCCTCCACTTT
CDR3aa: CASSWGGMPENNSPLHF
v_gene: TRBV27
j_gene: TRBJ1-6
abundance: few
d_gene: -

CDR3nt: TGTGCCAGCAGTTATGCGGGGGGCTCCTACGAGCAGTACTTC
CDR3aa: CASSYAGGSYEQYF
v_gene: TRBV27
j_gene: TRBJ2-7
abundance: many
d_gene: TRBD2

CDR3nt: TGCGCCAGCAGCCAAGATTTGGCGGGAGTCAGGTGGGGTGAGCAGTTCTTC
CDR3aa: CASSQDLAGVRWGEQFF
v_gene: TRBV4-1
j_gene: TRBJ2-1
abundance: -
d_gene: TRBD2

CDR3nt: TGCAGCGTTGAAGTTCCGGGCGAAGCCTACGAGCAGTACTTC
CDR3aa: CSVEVPGEAYEQYF
v_gene: TRBV29-1
j_gene: TRBJ2-7
abundance: -
d_gene: -

CDR3nt: TGTGCCAGCAGCTTAGGACGGATCACTGAAGCTTTCTTT
CDR3aa: CASSLGRITEAFF
v_gene: TRBV7-9
j_gene: TRBJ1-1
abundance: many
d_gene: -

CDR3nt: TGTGCCAGCAGTTATCGAGGGGAGGGCCAAGAGACCCAGTACTTC
CDR3aa: CASSYRGEGQETQYF
v_gene: TRBV6-6
j_gene: TRBJ2-5
abundance: many
d_gene: TRBD2

CDR3nt: TGTGCCAGCAGCTCTACAATCTCCTACGAGCAGTACTTC
CDR3aa: CASSSTISYEQYF
v_gene: TRBV7-9
j_gene: TRBJ2-7
abundance: many
d_gene: -

CDR3nt: TGTGCCAGCAGTTCAAGCTACAGCACAGATACGCAGTATTTT
CDR3aa: CASSSSYSTDTQYF
v_gene: TRBV12-3/TRBV12-4
j_gene: TRBJ2-3
abundance: many
d_gene: -

CDR3nt: TGTGCCAGTAGTCCCTACCGGATGTTGGGTAAAGATACGCAGTATTTT
CDR3aa: CASSPYRMLGKDTQYF
v_gene: TRBV19
j_gene: TRBJ2-3
abundance: many
d_gene: -

CDR3nt: TGCGCCAGCAGCTTGGATTGGACCTACGAGCAGTACTTC
CDR3aa: CASSLDWTYEQYF
v_gene: TRBV5-1
j_gene: TRBJ2-7
abundance: many
d_gene: -

CDR3nt: TGTGCCAGCCGCAACGTACACGAGCAGTACTTC
CDR3aa: CASRNVHEQYF
v_gene: TRBV6-1
j_gene: TRBJ2-7
abundance: many
d_gene: -

CDR3nt: TGTGCCAGCAGCTTATTCTACTCTGGGGCCAACGTCCTGACTTTC
CDR3aa: CASSLFYSGANVLTF
v_gene: TRBV11-1
j_gene: TRBJ2-6
abundance: -
d_gene: -

CDR3nt: TGTGCCACCAGCGGACAGAACAATCAGCCCCAGCATTTT
CDR3aa: CATSGQNNQPQHF
v_gene: TRBV24-1
j_gene: TRBJ1-5
abundance: few
d_gene: -

CDR3nt: TGCAGCGTTGAGAACAGGAACAATGAGCAGTTCTTC
CDR3aa: CSVENRNNEQFF
v_gene: TRBV29-1
j_gene: TRBJ2-1
abundance: -
d_gene: -

CDR3nt: TGTGCCAGCAGCCTCTTGACCTCCTACGAGCAGTACTTC
CDR3aa: CASSLLTSYEQYF
v_gene: TRBV3-1
j_gene: TRBJ2-7
abundance: many
d_gene: -

CDR3nt: TGTGCCAGCAGGGATGGGGACCTAGCCACCGGGGAGCTGTTTTTT
CDR3aa: CASRDGDLATGELFF
v_gene: TRBV2
j_gene: TRBJ2-2
abundance: -
d_gene: -

CDR3nt: TGTGCCAGCAGTGAAAGTTCGATCCAGGGGTTGGGAAGAAACACCATATATTTT
CDR3aa: CASSESSIQGLGRNTIYF
v_gene: TRBV2
j_gene: TRBJ1-3
abundance: many
d_gene: -

CDR3nt: TGCAGCGTTACAGCCGGGACAGGGGCCTCCTACGAGCAGTACTTC
CDR3aa: CSVTAGTGASYEQYF
v_gene: TRBV29-1
j_gene: TRBJ2-7
abundance: many
d_gene: TRBD1

CDR3nt: TGTGCCAGCAATCCCGGAAACACCATATATTTT
CDR3aa: CASNPGNTIYF
v_gene: TRBV2
j_gene: TRBJ1-3
abundance: many
d_gene: -

CDR3nt: TGTGCCAGCACTAGCGGGACAAACATTTTTCTCAATGAAAAACTGTTTTTT
CDR3aa: CASTSGTNIFLNEKLFF
v_gene: TRBV28
j_gene: TRBJ1-4
abundance: many
d_gene: -

CDR3nt: TGTGCCAGCAGAAGACAGAGCAATTCACCCCTCCACTTT
CDR3aa: CASRRQSNSPLHF
v_gene: TRBV2
j_gene: TRBJ1-6
abundance: -
d_gene: -

CDR3nt: TGTGCCAGCAGTGAAGAGGCCGGGACTAGCGGATTCACAGATACGCAGTATTTT
CDR3aa: CASSEEAGTSGFTDTQYF
v_gene: TRBV2
j_gene: TRBJ2-3
abundance: -
d_gene: TRBD2

CDR3nt: TGTGCCACCAGTGAGTCGACTAGCGGGGGGGTCGACTTCTACAATGAGCAGTTCTTC
CDR3aa: CATSESTSGGVDFYNEQFF
v_gene: TRBV24-1
j_gene: TRBJ2-1
abundance: many
d_gene: TRBD2

CDR3nt: TGCAGTGCTAGAGTCGCCCGGGGTCCCACTAGCTCCTACAATGAGCAGTTCTTC
CDR3aa: CSARVARGPTSSYNEQFF
v_gene: TRBV20-1
j_gene: TRBJ2-1
abundance: few
d_gene: -

CDR3nt: TGTGCCAGCAGTCCACAGGGAAACTATGGCTACACCTTC
CDR3aa: CASSPQGNYGYTF
v_gene: TRBV27
j_gene: TRBJ1-2
abundance: many
d_gene: -

CDR3nt: TGTGCCAGCAGCTTATTTCTCCGGACAGGTGAAGCTTTCTTT
CDR3aa: CASSLFLRTGEAFF
v_gene: TRBV11-1
j_gene: TRBJ1-1
abundance: many
d_gene: TRBD1